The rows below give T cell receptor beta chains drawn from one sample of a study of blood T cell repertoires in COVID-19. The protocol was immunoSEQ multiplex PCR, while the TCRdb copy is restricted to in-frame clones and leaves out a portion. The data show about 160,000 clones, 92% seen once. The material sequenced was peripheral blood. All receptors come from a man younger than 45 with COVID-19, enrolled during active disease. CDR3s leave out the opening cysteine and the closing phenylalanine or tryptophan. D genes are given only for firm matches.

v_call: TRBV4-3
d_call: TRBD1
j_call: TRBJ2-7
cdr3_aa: ASSQARTGATYEQY

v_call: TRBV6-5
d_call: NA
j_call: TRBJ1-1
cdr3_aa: ASRAHDPQNTEAF

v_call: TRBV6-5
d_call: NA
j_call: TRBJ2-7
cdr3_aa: ASSYGAVVPYEQY

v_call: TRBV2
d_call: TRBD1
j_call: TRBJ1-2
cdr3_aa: ASSGQGDSGYT

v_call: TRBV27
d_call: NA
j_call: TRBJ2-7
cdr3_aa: ASSFKGPSFYEQY

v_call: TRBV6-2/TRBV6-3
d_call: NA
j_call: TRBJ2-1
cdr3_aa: ASSHDREQF

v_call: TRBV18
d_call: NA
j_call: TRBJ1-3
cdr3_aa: ASSPRGPSGNTIY

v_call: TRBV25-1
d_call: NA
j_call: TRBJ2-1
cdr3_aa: ASSELVRQNEQF

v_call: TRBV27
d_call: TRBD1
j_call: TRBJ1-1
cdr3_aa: ASSPQGQGGMNTEAF

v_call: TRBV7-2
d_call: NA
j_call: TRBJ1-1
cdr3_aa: ASSFSSRNTEAF

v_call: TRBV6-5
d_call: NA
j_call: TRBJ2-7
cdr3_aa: ASSSTGRENYEQY

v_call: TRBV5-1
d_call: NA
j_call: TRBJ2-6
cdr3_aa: ASSLIGGSGANVLT

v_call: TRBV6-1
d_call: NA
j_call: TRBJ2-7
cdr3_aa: ASSEQGGYEQY

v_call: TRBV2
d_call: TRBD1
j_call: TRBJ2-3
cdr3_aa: ASSLFMDRGVR

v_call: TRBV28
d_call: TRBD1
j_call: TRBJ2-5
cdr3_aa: ASSSTGVLMTQY

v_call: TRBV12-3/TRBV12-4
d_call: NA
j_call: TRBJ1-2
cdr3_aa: ASSPSQGRGYT

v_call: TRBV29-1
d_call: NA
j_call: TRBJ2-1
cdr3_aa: SVEVAVFGNEQF

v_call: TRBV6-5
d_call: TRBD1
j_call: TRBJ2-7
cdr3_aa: ASSSGTGGYEQY

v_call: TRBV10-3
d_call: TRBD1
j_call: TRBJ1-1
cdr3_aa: AISNPGGSTEAF

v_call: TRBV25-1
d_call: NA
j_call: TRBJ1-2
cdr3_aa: ASSEFGQPYYGYT

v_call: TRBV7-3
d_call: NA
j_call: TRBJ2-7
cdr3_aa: ASSLSGVDEQY

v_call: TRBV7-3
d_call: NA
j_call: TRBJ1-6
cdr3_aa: ASSFRVSPLH

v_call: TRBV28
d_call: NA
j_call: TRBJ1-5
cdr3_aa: ASSLVGLEQPQH

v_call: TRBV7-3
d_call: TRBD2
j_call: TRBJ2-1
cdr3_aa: ASSLQAGELYNEQF

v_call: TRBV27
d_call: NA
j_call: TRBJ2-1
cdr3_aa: ASSFIAPYNEQF

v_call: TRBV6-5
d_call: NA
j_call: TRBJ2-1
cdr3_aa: ASSPAGLGEQF

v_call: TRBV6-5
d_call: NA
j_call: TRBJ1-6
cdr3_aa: AGGAAYNSPLH

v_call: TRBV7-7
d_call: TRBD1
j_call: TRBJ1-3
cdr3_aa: AVLTGDSGNTIY

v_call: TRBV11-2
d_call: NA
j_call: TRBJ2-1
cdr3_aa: ASSLQGWGNNEQF

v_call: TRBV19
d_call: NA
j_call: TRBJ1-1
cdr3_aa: ASSIAGIAEAF

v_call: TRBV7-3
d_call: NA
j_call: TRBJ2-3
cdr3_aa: ASSLTTGGLFSTDTQY

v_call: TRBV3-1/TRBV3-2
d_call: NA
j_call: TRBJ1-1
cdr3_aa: ASSQESGSITEAF

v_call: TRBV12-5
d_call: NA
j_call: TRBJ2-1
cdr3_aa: ASALGLNYNEQF

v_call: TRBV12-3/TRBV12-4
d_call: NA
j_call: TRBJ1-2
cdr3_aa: ASSSRVLYGYT

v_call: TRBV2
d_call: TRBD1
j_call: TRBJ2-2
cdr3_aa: ASDRQGALNTGELF

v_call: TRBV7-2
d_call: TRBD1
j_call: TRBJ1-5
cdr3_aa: ASSLVPRTGAFNQPQH

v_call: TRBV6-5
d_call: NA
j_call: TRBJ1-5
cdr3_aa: ASSFDRNQPQH

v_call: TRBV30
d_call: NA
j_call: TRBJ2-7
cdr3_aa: AWALGQGLSYEQY

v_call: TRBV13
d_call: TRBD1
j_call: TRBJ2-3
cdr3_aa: ASSLGQGADTQY

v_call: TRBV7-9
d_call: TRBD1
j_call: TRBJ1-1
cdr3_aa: ASSRGQGANTEAF